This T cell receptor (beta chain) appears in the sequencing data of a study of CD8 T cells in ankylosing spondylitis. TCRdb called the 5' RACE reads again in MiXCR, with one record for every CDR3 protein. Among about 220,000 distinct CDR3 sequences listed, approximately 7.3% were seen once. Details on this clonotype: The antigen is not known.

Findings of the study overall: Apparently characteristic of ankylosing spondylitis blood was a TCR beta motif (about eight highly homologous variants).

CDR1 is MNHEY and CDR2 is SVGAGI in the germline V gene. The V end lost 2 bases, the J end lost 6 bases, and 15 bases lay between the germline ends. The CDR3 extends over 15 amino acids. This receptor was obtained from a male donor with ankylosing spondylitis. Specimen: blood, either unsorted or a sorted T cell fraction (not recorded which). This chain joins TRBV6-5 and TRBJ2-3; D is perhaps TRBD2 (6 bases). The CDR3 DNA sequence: TGTGCCAGCAGTTACACTAGCTGGGAAAGGGATACGCAGTATTTT. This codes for CASSYTSWERDTQYF.